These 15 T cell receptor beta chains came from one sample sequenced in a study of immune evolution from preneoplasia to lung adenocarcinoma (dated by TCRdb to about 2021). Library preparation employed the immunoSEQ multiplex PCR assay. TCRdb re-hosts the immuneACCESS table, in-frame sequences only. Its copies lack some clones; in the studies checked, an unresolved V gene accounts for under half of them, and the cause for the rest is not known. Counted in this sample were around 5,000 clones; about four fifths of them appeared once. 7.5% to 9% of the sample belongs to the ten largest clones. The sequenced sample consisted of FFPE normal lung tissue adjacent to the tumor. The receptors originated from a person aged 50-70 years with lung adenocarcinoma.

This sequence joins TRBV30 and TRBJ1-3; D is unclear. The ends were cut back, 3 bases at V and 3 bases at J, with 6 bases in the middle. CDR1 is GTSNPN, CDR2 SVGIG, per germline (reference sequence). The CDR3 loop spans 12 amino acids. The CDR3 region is CAWREGGNTIYF. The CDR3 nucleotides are TGTGCCTGGAGGGAGGGTGGAAACACCATATATTTT.

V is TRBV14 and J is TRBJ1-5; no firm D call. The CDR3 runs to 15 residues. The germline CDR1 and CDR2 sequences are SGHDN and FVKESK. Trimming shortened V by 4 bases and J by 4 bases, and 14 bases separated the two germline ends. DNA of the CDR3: TGTGCCAGCAGCCTATTCGGGGTACGGAATCAGCCCCAGCATTTT. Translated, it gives CASSLFGVRNQPQHF.

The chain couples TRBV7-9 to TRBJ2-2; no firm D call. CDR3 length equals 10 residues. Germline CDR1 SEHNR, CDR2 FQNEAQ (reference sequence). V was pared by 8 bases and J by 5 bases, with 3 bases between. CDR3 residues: CASRTGELFF. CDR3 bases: TGTGCCAGCCGGACCGGGGAGCTGTTTTTT.

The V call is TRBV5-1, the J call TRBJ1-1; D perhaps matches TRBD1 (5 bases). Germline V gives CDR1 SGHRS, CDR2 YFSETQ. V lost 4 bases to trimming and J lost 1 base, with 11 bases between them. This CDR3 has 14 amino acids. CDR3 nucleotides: TGCGCCAGCAGCAGGGACGGACGGAACACTGAAGCTTTCTTT. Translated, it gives CASSRDGRNTEAFF.

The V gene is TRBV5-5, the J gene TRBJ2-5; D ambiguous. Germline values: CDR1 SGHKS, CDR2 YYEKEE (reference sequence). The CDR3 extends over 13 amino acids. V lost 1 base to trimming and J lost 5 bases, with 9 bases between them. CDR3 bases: TGTGCCAGCAGCTTGACCAGCTGGGAGACCCAGTACTTC. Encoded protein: CASSLTSWETQYF.

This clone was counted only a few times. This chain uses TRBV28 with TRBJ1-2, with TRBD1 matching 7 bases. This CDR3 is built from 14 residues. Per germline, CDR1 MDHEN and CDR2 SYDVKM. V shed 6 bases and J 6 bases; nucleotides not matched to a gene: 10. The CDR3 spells CASSQEQGYDGYTF. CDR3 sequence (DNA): TGTGCCAGCAGCCAGGAACAGGGGTACGATGGCTACACCTTC.

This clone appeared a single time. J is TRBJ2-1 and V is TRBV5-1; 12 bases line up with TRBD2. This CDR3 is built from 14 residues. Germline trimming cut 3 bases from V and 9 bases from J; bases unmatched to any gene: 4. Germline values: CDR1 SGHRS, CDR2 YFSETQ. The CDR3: CASSSTSGRIEQFF. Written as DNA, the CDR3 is TGCGCCAGCAGCTCAACTAGCGGGAGGATTGAGCAGTTCTTC.

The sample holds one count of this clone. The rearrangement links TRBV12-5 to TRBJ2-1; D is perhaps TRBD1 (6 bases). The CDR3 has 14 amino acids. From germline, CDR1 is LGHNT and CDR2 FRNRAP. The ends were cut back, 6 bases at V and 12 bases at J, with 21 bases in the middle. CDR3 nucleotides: TGTGCTAGTGGGAAGGACAGTCCCAGAGGTGGGCAGTTCTTC. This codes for CASGKDSPRGGQFF.

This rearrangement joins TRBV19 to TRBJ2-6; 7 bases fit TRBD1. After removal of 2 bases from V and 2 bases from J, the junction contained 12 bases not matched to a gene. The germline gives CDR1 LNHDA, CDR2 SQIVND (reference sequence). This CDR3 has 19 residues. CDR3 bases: TGTGCCAGTAGTATACAGCACAGGGGAGAGGTGGCTGGGGCCAACGTCCTGACTTTC. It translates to CASSIQHRGEVAGANVLTF.

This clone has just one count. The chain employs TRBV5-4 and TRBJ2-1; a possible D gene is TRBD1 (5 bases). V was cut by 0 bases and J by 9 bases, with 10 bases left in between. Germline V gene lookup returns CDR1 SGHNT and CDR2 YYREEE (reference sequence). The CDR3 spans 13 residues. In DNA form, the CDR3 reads TGTGCCAGCAGCTTGGGCAGGGTAGGTGAGCAGTTCTTC. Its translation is CASSLGRVGEQFF.

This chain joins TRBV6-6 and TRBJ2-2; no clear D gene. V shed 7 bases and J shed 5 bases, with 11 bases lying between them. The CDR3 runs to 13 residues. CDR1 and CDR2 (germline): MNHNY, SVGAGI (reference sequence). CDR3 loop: CASTLPQTGELFF. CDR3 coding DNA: TGTGCCAGCACCCTCCCACAGACCGGGGAGCTGTTTTTT.

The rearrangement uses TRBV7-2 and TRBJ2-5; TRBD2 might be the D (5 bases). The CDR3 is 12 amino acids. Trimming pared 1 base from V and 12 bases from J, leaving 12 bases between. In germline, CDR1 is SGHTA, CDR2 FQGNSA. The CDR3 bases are TGTGCCAGCAGCTTAGGTTTACAGCGGAAGTACTTC. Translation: CASSLGLQRKYF. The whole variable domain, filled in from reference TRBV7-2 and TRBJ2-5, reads GAGVSQSPSNKVTEKGKDVELRCDPISGHTALYWYRQSLGQGLEFLIYFQGNSAPDKSGLPSDRFSAERTGGSVSTLTIQRTQQEDSAVYLCASSLGLQRKYFGPGTRLLVL.

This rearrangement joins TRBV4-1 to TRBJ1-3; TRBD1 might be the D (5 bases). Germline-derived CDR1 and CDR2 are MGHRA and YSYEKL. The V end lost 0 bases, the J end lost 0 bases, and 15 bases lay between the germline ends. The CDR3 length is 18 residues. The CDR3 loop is CASSQDAGTPSSGNTIYF. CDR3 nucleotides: TGCGCCAGCAGCCAAGATGCCGGGACCCCGAGCTCTGGAAACACCATATATTTT.

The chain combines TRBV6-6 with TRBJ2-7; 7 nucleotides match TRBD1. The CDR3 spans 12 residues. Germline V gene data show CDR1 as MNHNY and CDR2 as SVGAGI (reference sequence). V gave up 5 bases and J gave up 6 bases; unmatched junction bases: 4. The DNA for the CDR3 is TGTGCCAGCAGTCACGACAGGGCCGAGCAGTACTTC. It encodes CASSHDRAEQYF.

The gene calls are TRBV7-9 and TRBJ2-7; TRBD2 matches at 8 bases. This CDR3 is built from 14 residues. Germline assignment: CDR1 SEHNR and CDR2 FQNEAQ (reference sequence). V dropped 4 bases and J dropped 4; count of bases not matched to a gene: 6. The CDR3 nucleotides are TGTGCCAGCAGCTACGCGGGAGGTAATTACGAGCAGTACTTC. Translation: CASSYAGGNYEQYF.